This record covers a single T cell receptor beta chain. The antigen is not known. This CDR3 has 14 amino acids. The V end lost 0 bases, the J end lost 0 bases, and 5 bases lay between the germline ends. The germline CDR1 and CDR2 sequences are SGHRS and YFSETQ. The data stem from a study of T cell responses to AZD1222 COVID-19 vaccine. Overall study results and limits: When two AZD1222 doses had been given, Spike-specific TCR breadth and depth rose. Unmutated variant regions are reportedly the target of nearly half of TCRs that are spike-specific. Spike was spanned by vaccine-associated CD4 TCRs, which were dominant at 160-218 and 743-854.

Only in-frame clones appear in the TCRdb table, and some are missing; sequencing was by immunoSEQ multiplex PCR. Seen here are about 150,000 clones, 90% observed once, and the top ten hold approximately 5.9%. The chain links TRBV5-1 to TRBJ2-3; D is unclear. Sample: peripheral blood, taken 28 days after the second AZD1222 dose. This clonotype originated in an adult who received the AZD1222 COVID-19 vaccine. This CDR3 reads CASSLARSTDTQYF. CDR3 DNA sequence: TGCGCCAGCAGCTTGGCCCGGAGCACAGATACGCAGTATTTT.